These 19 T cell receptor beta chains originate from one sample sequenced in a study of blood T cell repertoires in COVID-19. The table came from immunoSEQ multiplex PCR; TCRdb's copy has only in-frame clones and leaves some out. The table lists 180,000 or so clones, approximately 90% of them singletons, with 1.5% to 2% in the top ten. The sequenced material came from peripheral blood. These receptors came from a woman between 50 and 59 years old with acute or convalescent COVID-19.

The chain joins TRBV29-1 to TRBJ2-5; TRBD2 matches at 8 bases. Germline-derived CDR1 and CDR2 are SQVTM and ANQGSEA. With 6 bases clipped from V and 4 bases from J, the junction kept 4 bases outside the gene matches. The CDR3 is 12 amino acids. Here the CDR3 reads CSVSGSSETQYF. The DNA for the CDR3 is TGCAGCGTCAGCGGGAGCTCAGAGACCCAGTACTTC.

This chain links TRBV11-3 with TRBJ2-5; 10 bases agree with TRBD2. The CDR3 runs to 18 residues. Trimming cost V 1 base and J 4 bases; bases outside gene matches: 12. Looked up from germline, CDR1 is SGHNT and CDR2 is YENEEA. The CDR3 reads CASSLGVTSGPGGETQYF. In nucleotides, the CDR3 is TGTGCCAGCAGCTTAGGGGTGACTAGCGGGCCAGGAGGAGAGACCCAGTACTTC.

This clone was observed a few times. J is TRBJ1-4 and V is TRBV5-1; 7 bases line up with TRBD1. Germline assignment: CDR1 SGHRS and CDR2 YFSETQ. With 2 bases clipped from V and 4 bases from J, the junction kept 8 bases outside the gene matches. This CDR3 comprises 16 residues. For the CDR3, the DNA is TGCGCCAGCAGCTTCCTCGGGGGACAGAGTAATGAAAAACTGTTTTTT. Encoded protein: CASSFLGGQSNEKLFF.

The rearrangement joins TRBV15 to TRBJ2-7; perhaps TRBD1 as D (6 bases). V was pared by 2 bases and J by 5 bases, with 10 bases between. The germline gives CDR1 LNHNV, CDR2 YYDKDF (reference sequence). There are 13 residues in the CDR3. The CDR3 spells CATSRYRENEQYF. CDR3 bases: TGTGCCACCAGCAGATACAGGGAAAACGAGCAGTACTTC.

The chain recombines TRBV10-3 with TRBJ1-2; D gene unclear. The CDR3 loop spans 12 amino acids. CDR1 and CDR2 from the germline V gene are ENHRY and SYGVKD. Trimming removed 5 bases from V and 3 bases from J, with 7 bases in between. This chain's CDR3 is CAISTVDYGYTF. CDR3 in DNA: TGTGCCATCAGTACAGTGGACTATGGCTACACCTTC.

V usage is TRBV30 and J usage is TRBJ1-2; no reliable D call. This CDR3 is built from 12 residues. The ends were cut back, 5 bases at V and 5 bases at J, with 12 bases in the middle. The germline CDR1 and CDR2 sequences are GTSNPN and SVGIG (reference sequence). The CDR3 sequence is CAWSGFSYGYTF. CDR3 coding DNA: TGTGCCTGGTCAGGCTTCTCGTATGGCTACACCTTC.

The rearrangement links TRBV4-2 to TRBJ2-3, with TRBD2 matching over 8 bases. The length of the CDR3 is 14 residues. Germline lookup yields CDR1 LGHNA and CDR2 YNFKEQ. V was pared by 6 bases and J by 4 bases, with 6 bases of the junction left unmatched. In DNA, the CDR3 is TGTGCCAGCAGTCCCACGGGGGGGGCAGATACGCAGTATTTT. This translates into CASSPTGGADTQYF.

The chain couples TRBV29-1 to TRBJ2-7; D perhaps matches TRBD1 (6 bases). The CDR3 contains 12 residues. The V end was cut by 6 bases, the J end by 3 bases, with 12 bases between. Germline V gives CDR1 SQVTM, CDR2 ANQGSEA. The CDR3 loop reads CSVLGGIYEQYF. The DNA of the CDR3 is TGCAGCGTCCTTGGGGGCATCTACGAGCAGTACTTC.

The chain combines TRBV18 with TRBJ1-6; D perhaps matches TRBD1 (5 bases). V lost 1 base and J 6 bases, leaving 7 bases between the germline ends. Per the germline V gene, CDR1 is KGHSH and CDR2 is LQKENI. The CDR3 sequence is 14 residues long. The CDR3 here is CASSPRGGNSPLHF. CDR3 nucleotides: TGTGCCAGCTCACCACGCGGGGGTAATTCACCCCTCCACTTT.

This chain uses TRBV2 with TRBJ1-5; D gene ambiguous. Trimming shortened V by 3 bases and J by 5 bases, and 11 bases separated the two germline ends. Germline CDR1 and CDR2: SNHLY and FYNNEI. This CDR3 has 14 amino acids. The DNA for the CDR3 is TGTGCCAGCAGTGACCACGGGGTCGATCAGCCCCAGCATTTT. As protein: CASSDHGVDQPQHF.

The CDR3 DNA reads as TGTGCCAGTAGTATAATAGAACGCGGCAATGAGCAGTTCTTC. Its translation: CASSIIERGNEQFF. This chain joins TRBV19 and TRBJ2-1; no reliable D call. The CDR3 has 14 amino acids. Germline V CDR1 and CDR2: LNHDA, SQIVND (reference sequence). V dropped 2 bases and J dropped 6 bases, with 11 bases sitting between them.

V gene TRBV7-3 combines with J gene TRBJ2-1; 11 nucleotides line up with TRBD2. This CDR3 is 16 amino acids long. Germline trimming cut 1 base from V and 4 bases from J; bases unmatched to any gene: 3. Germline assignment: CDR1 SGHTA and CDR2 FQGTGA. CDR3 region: CASSLISSGGYNEQFF. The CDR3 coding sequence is TGTGCCAGCAGCTTAATCTCTAGCGGGGGGTACAATGAGCAGTTCTTC.

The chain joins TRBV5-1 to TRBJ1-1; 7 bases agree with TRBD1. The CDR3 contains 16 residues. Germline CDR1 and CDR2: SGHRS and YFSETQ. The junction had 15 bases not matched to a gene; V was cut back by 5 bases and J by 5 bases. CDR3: CASSYTGTDLNTEAFF. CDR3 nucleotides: TGCGCCAGCAGTTATACCGGGACAGACCTTAATACTGAAGCTTTCTTT.

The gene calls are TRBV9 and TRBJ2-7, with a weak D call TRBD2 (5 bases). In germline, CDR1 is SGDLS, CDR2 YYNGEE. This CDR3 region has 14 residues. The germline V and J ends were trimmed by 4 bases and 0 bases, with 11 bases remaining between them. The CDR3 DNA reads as TGTGCCAGCAGCCCTTTAGGGAGCTCCTACGAGCAGTACTTC. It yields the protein CASSPLGSSYEQYF.

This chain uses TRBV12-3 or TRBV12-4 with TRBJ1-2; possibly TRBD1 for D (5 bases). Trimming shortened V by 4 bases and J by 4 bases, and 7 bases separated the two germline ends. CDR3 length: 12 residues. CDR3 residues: CASSSGPYGYTF. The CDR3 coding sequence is TGTGCCAGCAGTTCAGGGCCCTATGGCTACACCTTC.

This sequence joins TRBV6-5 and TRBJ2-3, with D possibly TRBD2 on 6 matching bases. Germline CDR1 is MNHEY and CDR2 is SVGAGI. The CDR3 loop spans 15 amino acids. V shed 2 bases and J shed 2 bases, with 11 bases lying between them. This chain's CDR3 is CASSYRLAPTDTQYF. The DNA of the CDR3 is TGTGCCAGCAGTTACCGGCTAGCGCCCACAGATACGCAGTATTTT.

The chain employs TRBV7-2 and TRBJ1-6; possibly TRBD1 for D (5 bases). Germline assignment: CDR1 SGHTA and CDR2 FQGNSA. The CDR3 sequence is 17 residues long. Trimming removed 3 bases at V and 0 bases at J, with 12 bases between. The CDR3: CASSFRGFGSYNSPLHF. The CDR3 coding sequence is TGTGCCAGCAGCTTTAGGGGATTCGGCTCCTATAATTCACCCCTCCACTTT.

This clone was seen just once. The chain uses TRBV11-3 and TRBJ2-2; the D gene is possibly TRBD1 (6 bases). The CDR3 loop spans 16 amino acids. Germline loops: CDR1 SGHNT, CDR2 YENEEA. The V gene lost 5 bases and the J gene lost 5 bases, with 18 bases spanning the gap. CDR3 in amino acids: CASSHVSQGDTGELFF. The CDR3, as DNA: TGTGCCAGCAGCCACGTGTCACAGGGAGATACCGGGGAGCTGTTTTTT.

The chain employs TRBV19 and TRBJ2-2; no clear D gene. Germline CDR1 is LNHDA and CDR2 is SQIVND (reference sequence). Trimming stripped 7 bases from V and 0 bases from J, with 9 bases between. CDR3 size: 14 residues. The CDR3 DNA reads TGTGCCAGTAACATCATCCCGAACACCGGGGAGCTGTTTTTT. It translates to CASNIIPNTGELFF.